A selection of T cell receptor beta chains follows, all from one sample in a study of OX40 agonist ivuxolimab in advanced cancers. Clones were sequenced by immunoSEQ multiplex PCR, and TCRdb holds only the in-frame ones, with some missing. The table lists 130,000 or so clones, approximately 90% of them singletons. Sequencing used CD4+ or CD8+ T cells sorted from blood, obtained in a trial of the OX40 agonist ivuxolimab. The receptors were sampled from an adult with an advanced solid tumor such as melanoma, head and neck, liver or kidney cancer. Both conserved end residues are part of each CDR3. Each record gives: J gene, clone size, V gene, D gene, CDR3 protein, CDR3 DNA. A D gene is named only where the DNA matches it firmly. A clone size is listed for some rows: how often the clone was seen (once, few, many), or a class if it is expanded.

TRBJ1-1 | - | TRBV7-3 | - | CASSLRGGPNTEAFF | TGTGCCAGCAGCCTCCGGGGAGGACCGAACACTGAAGCTTTCTTT
TRBJ2-3 | - | TRBV28 | - | CASSLGGDTQYF | TGTGCCAGCAGTTTAGGGGGAGATACGCAGTATTTT
TRBJ2-3 | - | TRBV9 | - | CASSLGTFTDTQYF | TGTGCCAGCAGCCTTGGGACTTTCACAGATACGCAGTATTTT
TRBJ2-7 | - | TRBV7-7 | - | CASSLAAGSSYEQYF | TGTGCTAGCAGCTTAGCCGCAGGATCGTCCTACGAGCAGTACTTC
TRBJ2-3 | - | TRBV11-1 | TRBD2 | CASSLAVNSGAPGDTQYF | TGTGCCAGCAGCTTAGCGGTGAATAGCGGGGCTCCCGGAGATACGCAGTATTTT
TRBJ1-4 | - | TRBV6-5 | - | CASSYRRGTNEKLFF | TGTGCCAGCAGTTACAGGAGGGGAACTAATGAAAAACTGTTTTTT
TRBJ1-1 | - | TRBV6-5 | - | CASSYSNTEAFF | TGTGCCAGCAGTTACTCGAACACTGAAGCTTTCTTT
TRBJ2-7 | - | TRBV9 | - | CASSVGGSANYEQYF | TGTGCCAGCAGCGTAGGGGGTAGCGCGAACTACGAGCAGTACTTC
TRBJ2-3 | - | TRBV5-1 | - | CASSLEAVVDTQYF | TGCGCCAGCAGCTTGGAAGCGGTGGTAGATACGCAGTATTTT
TRBJ1-1 | - | TRBV11-2 | - | CASSRLRGADTEAFF | TGTGCCAGCAGCAGGCTTAGGGGAGCGGACACTGAAGCTTTCTTT
TRBJ2-3 | - | TRBV4-2 | - | CASSRMQGTDTQYF | TGTGCCAGCAGCCGGATGCAGGGCACAGATACGCAGTATTTT
TRBJ1-4 | - | TRBV11-2 | - | CASSLKVGEKLFF | TGTGCCAGCAGCTTAAAGGTGGGCGAAAAACTGTTTTTT
TRBJ2-7 | - | TRBV25-1 | - | CASSGGYEQYF | TGTGCCAGCAGTGGGGGATACGAGCAGTACTTC
TRBJ1-1 | - | TRBV5-8 | - | CASSLGDPRTEAFF | TGTGCCAGCAGCTTGGGGGACCCTCGCACTGAAGCTTTCTTT
TRBJ2-7 | - | TRBV11-3 | - | CASSLTTYEQYF | TGTGCCAGCAGCTTGACCACCTACGAGCAGTACTTC
TRBJ2-7 | - | TRBV11-2 | TRBD1 | CASSPGTGTYEQYF | TGTGCCAGCAGCCCCGGGACAGGTACCTACGAGCAGTACTTC
TRBJ2-6 | - | TRBV7-3 | - | CASSSTGATSGANVLTF | TGTGCCAGCAGCTCGACGGGGGCTACCTCTGGGGCCAACGTCCTGACTTTC
TRBJ2-3 | - | TRBV6-5 | - | CASQLAEFTDTQYF | TGTGCCAGCCAACTAGCAGAATTCACAGATACGCAGTATTTT
TRBJ1-5 | - | TRBV4-3 | - | CASSQAADTYNQPQHF | TGCGCCAGCAGCCAAGCTGCCGACACCTACAATCAGCCCCAGCATTTT
TRBJ2-1 | - | TRBV5-5 | - | CASSLARAPNYNEQFF | TGTGCCAGCAGCTTGGCCCGTGCGCCTAACTACAATGAGCAGTTCTTC
TRBJ2-3 | - | TRBV29-1 | TRBD1 | CSADRGRGADTQYF | TGCAGCGCGGACAGGGGGCGCGGGGCAGATACGCAGTATTTT
TRBJ2-5 | - | TRBV5-1 | TRBD2 | CASSAGTSFETQYF | TGCGCCAGCAGCGCCGGGACTAGTTTCGAGACCCAGTACTTC
TRBJ2-2 | - | TRBV6-6 | TRBD2 | CASTPRGGVNTGELFF | TGTGCCAGCACCCCCCGGGGAGGGGTGAACACCGGGGAGCTGTTTTTT
TRBJ1-5 | - | TRBV28 | - | CASSSSSRGGQPQHF | TGTGCCAGCAGCTCCTCCTCGCGGGGGGGTCAGCCCCAGCATTTT
TRBJ2-7 | - | TRBV6-5 | - | CASSYEGVYEQYF | TGTGCCAGCAGTTACGAGGGCGTCTACGAGCAGTACTTC
TRBJ2-7 | - | TRBV5-1 | - | CASSPGDPEGEQYF | TGCGCCAGCAGCCCTGGAGACCCAGAGGGCGAGCAGTACTTC
TRBJ2-1 | - | TRBV18 | TRBD1 | CASSLRDSFNEQFF | TGTGCCAGCTCGCTCCGGGACAGCTTCAATGAGCAGTTCTTC
TRBJ2-1 | - | TRBV11-2 | - | CASSAGQRDEQFF | TGTGCCAGCAGCGCGGGACAGCGCGATGAGCAGTTCTTC
TRBJ2-7 | - | TRBV29-1 | - | CSAGTYEQYF | TGCAGCGCAGGTACCTACGAGCAGTACTTC
TRBJ2-7 | few | TRBV29-1 | - | CSVEDPGGSYEQYF | TGCAGCGTTGAAGATCCAGGGGGGTCCTACGAGCAGTACTTC
TRBJ2-7 | - | TRBV19 | TRBD2 | CASSIVSSGSHEQYF | TGTGCCAGTAGTATTGTCTCCAGCGGGAGCCACGAGCAGTACTTC
TRBJ2-7 | - | TRBV18 | - | CASSPPYSSYEQYF | TGTGCCAGCTCACCACCTTATAGCTCCTACGAGCAGTACTTC
TRBJ2-3 | - | TRBV7-6 | - | CASSSSTDTQYF | TGTGCCAGCAGTTCTAGCACAGATACGCAGTATTTT
TRBJ2-3 | - | TRBV28 | TRBD2 | CASSLRLAGYTDTQYF | TGTGCCAGCAGTTTGCGGCTAGCGGGATACACAGATACGCAGTATTTT
TRBJ1-2 | - | TRBV2 | TRBD1 | CASRDRGNYGYTF | TGTGCCAGCAGGGACAGGGGAAACTATGGCTACACCTTC
TRBJ1-2 | many | TRBV2 | - | CASREDGSYGYTF | TGTGCCAGCAGGGAGGACGGAAGCTATGGCTACACCTTC
TRBJ2-2 | once | TRBV28 | TRBD1 | CASSSGQGAGELFF | TGTGCCAGCAGTTCCGGACAGGGGGCCGGGGAGCTGTTTTTT
TRBJ2-3 | - | TRBV11-3 | TRBD2 | CASSQGTSGGTDTQYF | TGTGCCAGCAGCCAAGGGACTAGCGGCGGCACAGATACGCAGTATTTT
TRBJ1-3 | - | TRBV19 | - | CASSIGQTIGNTIYF | TGTGCCAGTAGTATCGGCCAGACAATTGGAAACACCATATATTTT
TRBJ1-2 | - | TRBV29-1 | TRBD1 | CSVRTGDHYGYTF | TGCAGCGTCAGGACAGGGGATCACTATGGCTACACCTTC
TRBJ2-4 | - | TRBV12-2 | - | CASRLGGDRGDIQYF | TGTGCAAGTCGCTTAGGCGGGGACAGGGGGGACATTCAGTACTTC
TRBJ2-7 | - | TRBV5-1 | TRBD1 | CASSSDRGRAYEQYF | TGCGCCAGCAGCTCCGACAGGGGGAGGGCCTACGAGCAGTACTTC
TRBJ2-5 | - | TRBV7-2 | - | CASSLAYQETQYF | TGTGCCAGCAGCTTGGCCTACCAAGAGACCCAGTACTTC
TRBJ2-2 | once | TRBV7-6 | - | CASSLATANTGELFF | TGTGCCAGCAGCTTAGCTACAGCCAACACCGGGGAGCTGTTTTTT
TRBJ1-5 | - | TRBV6-1 | - | CASSDKGLGYSNQPQHF | TGTGCCAGCAGTGATAAGGGACTTGGGTATAGCAATCAGCCCCAGCATTTT
TRBJ1-5 | few | TRBV19 | - | CASSILYSNQPQHF | TGTGCCAGTAGTATCCTTTATAGCAATCAGCCCCAGCATTTT
TRBJ2-2 | - | TRBV2 | - | CASSNTGELFF | TGTGCCTCATCGAACACCGGGGAGCTGTTTTTT
TRBJ1-2 | - | TRBV7-3 | TRBD1 | CASSAGQYYGYTF | TGTGCCAGCAGCGCGGGACAGTACTATGGCTACACCTTC
TRBJ1-3 | - | TRBV10-1 | - | CASSESVLGNTIYF | TGCGCCAGCAGTGAGTCGGTGCTCGGAAACACCATATATTTT
TRBJ2-7 | - | TRBV27 | - | CASSPFGAYYEQYF | TGTGCCAGCAGCCCCTTTGGGGCCTATTACGAGCAGTACTTC
TRBJ1-2 | - | TRBV6-1 | TRBD1 | CASSGQDWNYGYTF | TGTGCCAGCAGCGGACAGGATTGGAACTATGGCTACACCTTC
TRBJ1-5 | - | TRBV7-9 | - | CASSLVGGPYSNQPQHF | TGTGCCAGCAGCTTAGTCGGGGGGCCTTATAGCAATCAGCCCCAGCATTTT
TRBJ2-7 | - | TRBV19 | TRBD2 | CASSTRGGKRYEQYF | TGTGCCAGTAGTACCCGGGGGGGGAAACGGTACGAGCAGTACTTC